The 30 T cell receptor beta chains below come from one sample, sequenced in a study of T cell responses to AZD1222 COVID-19 vaccine. TCRdb keeps only in-frame clones here, not all; method: immunoSEQ multiplex PCR. The sample shows approximately 140,000 clones, about 89% of them seen only once. The specimen comprised peripheral blood, sampled on day 0 of AZD1222 vaccination. The receptors derive from an adult in good health.

This clone is a singleton in its sample. The chain couples TRBV24-1 to TRBJ1-6; TRBD1 might be the D (5 bases). With 7 bases removed from V and 4 bases from J, the gap between germline ends came to 7 bases. The CDR3 extends over 13 amino acids. Germline lookup yields CDR1 KGHDR and CDR2 SFDVKD. CDR3 protein: CATRQAYNSPLHF. CDR3 sequence (DNA): TGTGCCACCAGACAGGCTTATAATTCACCCCTCCACTTT.

The V call is TRBV10-1, the J call TRBJ2-3; no reliable D call. Germline CDR1 and CDR2: WNHNN and SYGVQD (reference sequence). V was shortened by 3 bases and J by 2 bases, with 15 bases between the two germline ends. The CDR3 totals 16 residues. The CDR3 sequence: CASSESGGPTTDTQYF. Written as DNA, the CDR3 is TGCGCCAGCAGTGAATCCGGTGGGCCCACCACAGATACGCAGTATTTT.

The chain combines TRBV6-6 with TRBJ1-1; D gene unclear. Germline loops: CDR1 MNHNY, CDR2 SVGAGI (reference sequence). This CDR3 is 13 amino acids long. Deletions cut 7 bases from V and 3 bases from J, with 12 bases between. This chain's CDR3 is CASIDMGDTEAFF. The CDR3, as DNA: TGTGCCAGCATCGATATGGGAGACACTGAAGCTTTCTTT.

The rearrangement joins TRBV6-1 to TRBJ2-7; D gene ambiguous. This CDR3 contains 18 residues. Trimming stripped 2 bases from V and 0 bases from J, with 20 bases between. Germline lookup yields CDR1 MNHNS and CDR2 SASEGT. This CDR3 reads CASSERPGRSLSSYEQYF. DNA for the CDR3: TGTGCCAGCAGTGAAAGGCCGGGCAGGTCACTGAGCTCCTACGAGCAGTACTTC.

The genes are TRBV7-2 and TRBJ2-7; 9 bases fit TRBD1. This CDR3 is built from 15 residues. With 5 bases clipped from V and 2 bases from J, the junction kept 7 bases outside the gene matches. Germline values: CDR1 SGHTA, CDR2 FQGNSA. CDR3 amino acids: CASSPGQGRTYEQYF. The DNA for the CDR3 is TGTGCCAGCAGCCCAGGACAGGGGCGGACCTACGAGCAGTACTTC. Full variable domain (rest looked up from reference TRBV7-2 and TRBJ2-7): GAGVSQSPSNKVTEKGKDVELRCDPISGHTALYWYRQSLGQGLEFLIYFQGNSAPDKSGLPSDRFSAERTGGSVSTLTIQRTQQEDSAVYLCASSPGQGRTYEQYFGPGTRLTVT.

The J gene is TRBJ2-7, the V gene TRBV28; D is uncertain. The CDR3 contains 16 residues. V dropped 5 bases and J dropped 4 bases, with 21 bases sitting between them. Looked up from germline, CDR1 is MDHEN and CDR2 is SYDVKM. The CDR3 protein is CASSASGLTERYEQYF. The CDR3, as DNA: TGTGCCAGCAGTGCTTCGGGCCTTACCGAAAGGTACGAGCAGTACTTC.

This clone was picked up one time. This sequence joins TRBV27 and TRBJ2-1, with D perhaps TRBD2 (6 bases). V lost 1 base and J 12 bases, leaving 13 bases between the germline ends. CDR1 is MNHEY, CDR2 SMNVEV, per germline (reference sequence). CDR3 size: 13 residues. The CDR3 is CASSLFAGRGQFF. The CDR3 DNA reads TGTGCCAGCAGTTTATTTGCGGGACGGGGGCAGTTCTTC.

This chain uses TRBV11-3 with TRBJ2-1; tentative D call: TRBD2 (6 bases). CDR1 is SGHNT and CDR2 is YENEEA in the germline V gene. Trimming took 2 bases from V and 6 from J, leaving 17 bases between them. The CDR3 totals 16 residues. CDR3 nucleotides: TGTGCCAGCAGCTTACTCTCCGCGCGGGGCGTCAATGAGCAGTTCTTC. It translates to CASSLLSARGVNEQFF.

The chain links TRBV29-1 to TRBJ2-2; D is undetermined. V was trimmed by 3 bases and J by 4 bases, leaving 6 bases between them. This CDR3 contains 12 residues. Germline V gene data show CDR1 as SQVTM and CDR2 as ANQGSEA. The CDR3 DNA sequence: TGCAGCGTTGATCTGCGCACCGGGGAGCTGTTTTTT. Its protein product is CSVDLRTGELFF.

The DNA for the CDR3 is TGTGCCAGTAGTATAGCCGGGTTCAATGAGCAGTTCTTC. It yields the protein CASSIAGFNEQFF. The chain carries TRBV19 and TRBJ2-1, with D uncertain. The CDR3 contains 13 residues. The V end lost 1 base, the J end lost 6 bases, and 7 bases lay between the germline ends. The germline V gene encodes CDR1 LNHDA and CDR2 SQIVND (reference sequence).

The gene calls are TRBV6-5 and TRBJ1-2; 7 bases match TRBD1. This CDR3 contains 14 residues. The J segment lost 3 bases and the V segment lost 8 bases, leaving 9 bases of the junction unmatched. Germline V gene data show CDR1 as MNHEY and CDR2 as SVGAGI. The CDR3 DNA follows: TGTGCCAGCGGGGAACAGGGGACGGACTATGGCTACACCTTC. Protein sequence: CASGEQGTDYGYTF.

This chain connects TRBV7-2 to TRBJ2-1, with 14 bases aligning to TRBD2. The CDR3 extends over 14 amino acids. After removal of 5 bases from V and 9 bases from J, the junction contained 3 bases not matched to a gene. Per germline, CDR1 SGHTA and CDR2 FQGNSA. The CDR3 DNA is TGTGCCAGCAGCCCGGGACTAGCGGGAGTTGAGCAGTTCTTC. It codes for CASSPGLAGVEQFF.

The chain carries TRBV28 and TRBJ1-1; possible D gene TRBD1, 6 bases. V lost 10 bases, J lost 1 base, and 19 bases lay in between. There are 15 residues in the CDR3. The V gene's germline CDR1 is MDHEN and CDR2 SYDVKM. The CDR3: CATKGQRIKNTEAFF. CDR3 sequence (DNA): TGTGCCACAAAGGGACAAAGAATTAAGAACACTGAAGCTTTCTTT.

V gene TRBV6-5 combines with J gene TRBJ1-5; the D is unclear. The CDR3 is 13 residues long. Trimming pared 6 bases from V and 5 bases from J, leaving 11 bases between. Germline V gene lookup returns CDR1 MNHEY and CDR2 SVGAGI. The CDR3 coding sequence is TGTGCCAGCAGCCCCGGGAGGGATCAGCCCCAGCATTTT. It specifies CASSPGRDQPQHF.

This rearrangement joins TRBV5-1 to TRBJ2-2, with 7 nucleotides matching TRBD1. V shed 3 bases and J 6 bases; nucleotides not matched to a gene: 11. This CDR3 is built from 16 residues. From germline, CDR1 is SGHRS and CDR2 YFSETQ. The CDR3: CASSSRTGVAAGELFF. The CDR3 DNA is TGCGCCAGCAGCTCCCGAACAGGGGTAGCCGCCGGGGAGCTGTTTTTT.

The chain employs TRBV12-3 or TRBV12-4 and TRBJ1-2; D uncertain. The V end lost 6 bases, the J end lost 2 bases, and 4 bases lay between the germline ends. The CDR3 is 11 amino acids. This CDR3 reads CASRGNYGYTF. Here the CDR3 DNA reads TGTGCCAGCAGAGGGAACTATGGCTACACCTTC.

The V gene is TRBV21-1, the J gene TRBJ2-1; no DNA check was done on the table's D call, TRBD2. TRBV21-1 represents a pseudogene. CDR3 length equals 14 residues. The CDR3 coding sequence is TGTGCCATAGGAGTCTTGTTTTCCTACAATGAGCAGTTCTTC. Its translation is CAIGVLFSYNEQFF.

The chain has TRBV28 and TRBJ2-7; D gene ambiguous. The CDR3 runs to 12 residues. The germline CDR1 and CDR2 sequences are MDHEN and SYDVKM. V shed 2 bases and J shed 11 bases, with 13 bases lying between them. CDR3 sequence: CASSLIPHFEYF. The CDR3 DNA reads TGTGCCAGCAGTTTAATCCCCCACTTTGAGTACTTC.

V usage is TRBV27 and J usage is TRBJ1-2; 8 nucleotides align to TRBD1. The CDR3 contains 13 residues. Losses at the gene ends were 4 bases for V and 4 bases for J; bases not matched to a gene: 2. Germline V gene sequence: CDR1 MNHEY, CDR2 SMNVEV (reference sequence). The CDR3 DNA reads as TGTGCCAGCAGTTACAGGGGGGGCTATGGCTACACCTTC. Amino acids: CASSYRGGYGYTF.

This clone came up once. The chain uses TRBV5-1 and TRBJ2-6; perhaps TRBD2 as D (5 bases). The ends were cut back, 0 bases at V and 0 bases at J, with 13 bases in the middle. CDR3 size: 18 residues. Germline V gene sequence: CDR1 SGHRS, CDR2 YFSETQ. Here the CDR3 reads CASSLVQRANSGANVLTF. CDR3 bases: TGCGCCAGCAGCTTGGTTCAGAGGGCTAACTCTGGGGCCAACGTCCTGACTTTC.

The chain couples TRBV11-2 to TRBJ2-1; D gene ambiguous. The CDR3 is 16 residues long. Per germline, CDR1 SGHAT and CDR2 FQNNGV. The germline V and J ends were trimmed by 1 base and 9 bases, with 19 bases remaining between them. CDR3 protein: CASSLGIRAKSAEQFF. The DNA for the CDR3 is TGTGCCAGCAGCTTAGGGATTCGTGCGAAGAGCGCTGAGCAGTTCTTC.

The chain is built from TRBV2 and TRBJ1-5; TRBD1 agrees at 9 bases. Germline-derived CDR1 and CDR2 are SNHLY and FYNNEI. J lost 4 bases, V lost 6 bases, and 7 bases had no gene match. CDR3 size: 15 residues. The DNA of the CDR3 is TGTGCCAGCAGCACAAGGACAGGGGTAAATCAGCCCCAGCATTTT. This sequence encodes CASSTRTGVNQPQHF.

This sequence joins TRBV24-1 and TRBJ2-2; 9 nucleotides match TRBD1. V lost 2 bases, J lost 6 bases, and 6 bases stayed unmatched. This CDR3 region has 16 residues. Germline CDR1 KGHDR, CDR2 SFDVKD. The CDR3 is CATSDSDRGESGELFF. CDR3 sequence (DNA): TGTGCCACCAGTGATTCTGACAGGGGGGAGTCCGGGGAGCTGTTTTTT.

This CDR3 is CASSPEWGNTEAFF. The CDR3 DNA reads TGTGCCAGCAGCCCCGAATGGGGGAACACTGAAGCTTTCTTT. The chain carries TRBV6-5 and TRBJ1-1; D uncertain. The CDR3 extends over 14 amino acids. Germline V gene data show CDR1 as MNHEY and CDR2 as SVGAGI. The V and J ends lost 6 bases and 1 base respectively, with 12 bases between them.

V usage is TRBV24-1 and J usage is TRBJ1-2, with 7 nucleotides matching TRBD1. Germline-derived CDR1 and CDR2 are KGHDR and SFDVKD. The trim removed 3 bases at V and 5 bases at J, leaving 11 bases unmatched. There are 16 residues in the CDR3. CDR3 in amino acids: CATSDKGRGTYYGYTF. The DNA for the CDR3 is TGTGCCACCAGTGATAAAGGCAGGGGGACGTATTATGGCTACACCTTC.

In its sample, this clone was seen once. The V call is TRBV7-8, the J call TRBJ2-7; 10 bases are shared with TRBD1. This CDR3 has 17 amino acids. Germline CDR1 reads SGHVS; CDR2 reads FQNEAQ. Losses at the gene ends were 1 base for V and 4 bases for J; bases not matched to a gene: 10. CDR3 nucleotides: TGTGCCAGCAGCTTAGTAGGGGAGGGACAGGGGAATTACGAGCAGTACTTC. As protein: CASSLVGEGQGNYEQYF.

The chain uses TRBV7-2 and TRBJ2-3; the D call may be TRBD1 or TRBD2 (5 bases each). V was trimmed by 6 bases and J by 6 bases, leaving 19 bases between them. The CDR3 totals 15 residues. Germline V gene data show CDR1 as SGHTA and CDR2 as FQGNSA. Here the CDR3 DNA reads TGTGCCAGCAGTCCAGGTGGGGGTGGTCGGGATACGCAGTATTTT. Translated: CASSPGGGGRDTQYF.

V is TRBV5-1 and J is TRBJ2-7, with 9 bases fitting TRBD1. The CDR3 is made up of 13 amino acids. Germline CDR1 SGHRS, CDR2 YFSETQ. The junction had 6 bases not matched to a gene; V was cut back by 5 bases and J by 6 bases. CDR3 sequence: CASRGTGNREQYF. CDR3 nucleotides: TGCGCCAGCAGAGGGACAGGGAACCGCGAGCAGTACTTC.

V usage is TRBV6-5 and J usage is TRBJ1-6, with D possibly matching TRBD1 (5 bases). From germline, CDR1 is MNHEY and CDR2 SVGAGI. This CDR3 is built from 13 residues. Trimming shortened V by 6 bases and J by 9 bases, and 12 bases separated the two germline ends. This chain's CDR3 is CASSDGATSPLHF. The CDR3 nucleotides are TGTGCCAGCAGCGACGGGGCGACTTCACCCCTCCACTTT.

The rearrangement uses TRBV7-9 and TRBJ1-1; D gene ambiguous. This CDR3 region has 16 residues. Between the trimmed V and J ends, which lost 1 base and 4 bases, there was a span of 16 bases. The germline gives CDR1 SEHNR, CDR2 FQNEAQ (reference sequence). The CDR3 spells CASSLGLRAESTEAFF. CDR3 bases: TGTGCCAGCAGCTTAGGTCTACGGGCGGAGAGCACTGAAGCTTTCTTT.